These T cell receptor beta chains were read from a single sample in a study of T cells in Graves' hyperthyroidism and ophthalmopathy. Via MiXCR, TCRdb re-called the multiplex PCR reads, giving one row per CDR3 protein. Among fewer than 850,000 distinct CDR3 sequences listed, around 16% were seen once. Sequenced: blood. The receptors derive from a middle-aged man with Graves' hyperthyroidism. The CDR3 runs from the conserved cysteine through the conserved F or W. A D gene is named only where the DNA matches it firmly. Not every row has a clone size; where given, it reads once, few, many or a size class.

TRBJ2-7 | TRBV6-5 | many | TRBD2 | TGTGCCAGCAGTTACGAGGCCGCGGGAGGGATCTACGAGCAGTACTTC | CASSYEAAGGIYEQYF
TRBJ2-1 | TRBV27 | many | TRBD2 | TGTGCCAGCAGTTTATCGGGGCGGGAGTGGTTTAATGAGCAGTTCTTC | CASSLSGREWFNEQFF
TRBJ2-5 | TRBV28 | NA | TRBD1 | TGTGCCAGCAGTATCGCTCGGACAGGGGGAGGAGAGACCCAGTACTTC | CASSIARTGGGETQYF
TRBJ1-2 | TRBV3-1 | few | NA | TGTGCCAGCAGCGCCGCTAACTATGGCTACACCTTC | CASSAANYGYTF
TRBJ1-3 | TRBV3-1 | few | NA | TGTGCCAGCAGCCCGACGAAGGGTGGAAACACCATATATTTT | CASSPTKGGNTIYF
TRBJ2-4 | TRBV27 | NA | TRBD2 | TGTGCCAGCAGTTTGGGCGGGAGGGTCAAAAACATTCAGTACTTC | CASSLGGRVKNIQYF
TRBJ1-6 | TRBV5-8 | NA | NA | TGTGCCAGCAGCAAAAGCCGGGATCGGCATAATTCACCCCTCCACTTT | CASSKSRDRHNSPLHF
TRBJ2-1 | TRBV6-2/TRBV6-3 | many | TRBD2 | TGTGCCAGCAGTTACCCCCCGACTAGCGGGGATAACAATGAGCAGTTCTTC | CASSYPPTSGDNNEQFF
TRBJ2-2 | TRBV11-2 | many | NA | TGTGCCAGCAGCTTAGTTTCGTTTAGGACTTCGAACACCGGGGAGCTGTTTTTT | CASSLVSFRTSNTGELFF
TRBJ1-1 | TRBV27 | many | TRBD1 | TGTGCCAGCAGTCAATGGGGGACAGAGAACACTGAAGCTTTCTTT | CASSQWGTENTEAFF
TRBJ2-5 | TRBV6-5 | few | TRBD2 | TGTGCCAGCAGTTACTCTACTAGCGTACACCAAGAGACCCAGTACTTC | CASSYSTSVHQETQYF
TRBJ2-1 | TRBV28 | many | TRBD1 | TGTGCCAGCAGACCGGGACAGGGATCCATCCGGCAGTTCTTC | CASRPGQGSIRQFF
TRBJ2-1 | TRBV11-2 | many | TRBD2 | TGTGCCAGCAGAGTACTAGCGGTCTCCTACAATGAGCAGTTCTTC | CASRVLAVSYNEQFF
TRBJ2-7 | TRBV28 | NA | NA | TGTGCCAGCAGTTTAACGGGGGAGATTCTGCAGCAGTACTTC | CASSLTGEILQQYF
TRBJ2-2 | TRBV3-1 | few | NA | TGTGCCAGCAGCCAAGAACCTTTAGTGGGAACGAACACCGGGGAGCTGTTTTTT | CASSQEPLVGTNTGELFF
TRBJ2-2 | TRBV27 | many | TRBD1 | TGTGCCAGCAAAGACAGGGAATTCGCCGGGGAGCTGTTTTTT | CASKDREFAGELFF
TRBJ2-1 | TRBV2 | NA | NA | TGTGCCAGTGCCCGGACCAAACCCTTAGGTCATGAGCAGTTCTTC | CASARTKPLGHEQFF